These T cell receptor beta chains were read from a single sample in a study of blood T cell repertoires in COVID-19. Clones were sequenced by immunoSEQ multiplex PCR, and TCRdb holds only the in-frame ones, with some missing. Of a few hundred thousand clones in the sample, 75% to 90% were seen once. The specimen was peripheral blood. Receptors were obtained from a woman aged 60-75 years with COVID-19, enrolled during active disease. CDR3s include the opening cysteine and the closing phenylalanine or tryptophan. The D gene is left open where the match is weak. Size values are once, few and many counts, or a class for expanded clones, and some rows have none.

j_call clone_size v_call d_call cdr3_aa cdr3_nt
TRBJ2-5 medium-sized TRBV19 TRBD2 CASSHHAGVQETQYF TGTGCCAGTAGCCACCACGCGGGGGTCCAAGAGACCCAGTACTTC
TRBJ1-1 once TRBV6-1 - CASSEEFGRMDTEAFF TGTGCCAGCAGTGAAGAATTCGGCAGGATGGACACTGAAGCTTTCTTT
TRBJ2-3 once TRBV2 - CASSVMSSLVSDTQYF TGTGCCAGCAGTGTAATGTCTAGCCTTGTTTCAGATACGCAGTATTTT
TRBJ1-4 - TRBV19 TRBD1 CASSALFPGGHEKLFF TGTGCCAGTAGTGCCCTCTTTCCAGGGGGACATGAAAAACTGTTTTTT
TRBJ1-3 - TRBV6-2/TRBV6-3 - CASSTTRWDQQVSGNTIYF TGTGCCAGCAGTACAACCCGCTGGGATCAACAGGTCTCTGGAAACACCATATATTTT
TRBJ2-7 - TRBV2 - CASSEVPGQYF TGTGCCAGCAGTGAAGTGCCAGGGCAGTACTTC
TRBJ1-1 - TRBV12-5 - CASGQGSGNTEAFF TGTGCTAGTGGCCAGGGGAGCGGGAACACTGAAGCTTTCTTT
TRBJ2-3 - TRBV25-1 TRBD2 CASSPPRRGSTDTQYF TGTGCCAGCAGTCCCCCTAGGCGGGGGTCCACAGATACGCAGTATTTT
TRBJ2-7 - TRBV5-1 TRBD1 CASSLTGGAYEQYF TGCGCCAGCAGTTTGACAGGGGGGGCGTACGAGCAGTACTTC
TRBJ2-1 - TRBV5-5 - CASSLRGTGLNEQFF TGTGCCAGCAGCTTGCGGGGGACCGGGTTGAATGAGCAGTTCTTC
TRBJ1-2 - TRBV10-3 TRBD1 CAISEDLQGADYGYTF TGTGCCATCAGTGAAGATTTACAGGGGGCCGACTATGGCTACACCTTC
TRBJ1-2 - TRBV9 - CASSLPGVPDGYTF TGTGCCAGCAGCCTCCCGGGGGTTCCGGATGGCTACACCTTC
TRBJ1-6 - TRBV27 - CASRNSRIPPEISPLHF TGTGCCAGCAGAAATAGCCGTATCCCCCCGGAGATTTCACCCCTCCACTTT
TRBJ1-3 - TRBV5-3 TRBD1 CARSLGQGALSGNTIYF TGTGCCAGAAGCTTGGGACAGGGGGCTCTGTCTGGAAACACCATATATTTT
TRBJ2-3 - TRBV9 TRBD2 CASSALSGGAIDTQYF TGTGCCAGCAGCGCCCTTAGCGGGGGGGCTATCGATACGCAGTATTTT
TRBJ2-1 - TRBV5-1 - CASSLGQRNEQFF TGCGCCAGCAGCCTGGGCCAGCGGAATGAGCAGTTCTTC
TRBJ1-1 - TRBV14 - CASSQRDTEAFF TGTGCCAGCAGCCAACGGGACACTGAAGCTTTCTTT
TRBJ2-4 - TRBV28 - CASSQSTRLAKNIQYF TGTGCCAGCAGCCAGTCTACGAGGCTAGCCAAAAACATTCAGTACTTC
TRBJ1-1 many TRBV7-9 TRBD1 CASSVQGGLTEAFF TGTGCCAGCAGCGTACAGGGGGGTCTCACTGAAGCTTTCTTT
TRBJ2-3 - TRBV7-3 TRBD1 CASSPQQGWYLTDTQYF TGTGCCAGCAGCCCACAACAGGGGTGGTATCTAACAGATACGCAGTATTTT
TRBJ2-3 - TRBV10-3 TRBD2 CAISPPRGSTDTQYF TGTGCCATCAGTCCTCCGCGGGGGAGCACAGATACGCAGTATTTT
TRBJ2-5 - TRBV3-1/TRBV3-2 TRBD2 CASSNLAGGGQETQYF TGTGCCAGCAGCAATTTAGCGGGGGGCGGGCAAGAGACCCAGTACTTC
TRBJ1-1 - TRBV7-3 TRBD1 CASSSTGGSAFF TGTGCCAGCAGCTCGACAGGGGGGTCAGCTTTCTTT
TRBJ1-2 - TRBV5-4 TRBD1 CASSVDRTNYGYTF TGTGCCAGCAGCGTGGACAGGACAAACTATGGCTACACCTTC
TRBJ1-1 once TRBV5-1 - CASSLTSGETEAFF TGCGCCAGCAGCCTGACAAGTGGGGAGACTGAAGCTTTCTTT
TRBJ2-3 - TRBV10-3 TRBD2 CAISGTSGGETPDTQYF TGTGCCATCAGTGGGACTAGCGGGGGGGAAACCCCAGATACGCAGTATTTT
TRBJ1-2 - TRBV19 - CASSIANSYGYTF TGTGCCAGTAGTATAGCTAATAGCTATGGCTACACCTTC
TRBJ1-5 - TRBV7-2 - CASSLANTQPQHF TGTGCCAGCAGCTTAGCGAACACTCAGCCCCAGCATTTT
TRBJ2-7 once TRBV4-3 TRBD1 CASSQEGGTGLEQYF TGCGCCAGCAGCCAAGAGGGAGGGACAGGGCTCGAGCAGTACTTC
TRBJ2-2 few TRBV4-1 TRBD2 CASSQRHLAGAGELFF TGCGCCAGCAGCCAACGTCACCTAGCGGGGGCCGGGGAGCTGTTTTTT